A single count supports the clone carrying this T cell receptor beta chain. Treatment reported: around 19 received Ad26.COV2.S at low or high dose, single or two shots; 5 received placebo; per-sample allocation not given. All samples were drawn on day 63, counting from the first vaccine or placebo injection. The sample originates from a study of Ad26.COV2.S vaccination and SARS-CoV-2 variants. Here immunoSEQ multiplex PCR was the method, and the copy in TCRdb shows in-frame clones only, minus some. The data show 400,000 to 500,000 clones, with 89% seen just once and over 2% held by the top ten. The sequencing used peripheral blood, collected in a trial of Ad26.COV2.S vaccine versus placebo. The receptor was isolated from a person between 18 and 60 years old who received the Ad26.COV2.S COVID-19 vaccine or a placebo.

CDR3 in DNA: TGTGCCGGAGGGCGGAACTCTGGAAACACCATATATTTT. Amino acids: CAGGRNSGNTIYF. The chain has TRBV2 and TRBJ1-3; D gene ambiguous. V was clipped by 11 bases and J by 0 bases, with 11 bases between them. There are 13 residues in the CDR3. From germline, CDR1 is SNHLY and CDR2 FYNNEI.